The source of this TCR beta chain is a study of blood T cell repertoires in COVID-19. In the study overall: Material from acute and convalescent COVID-19 was sourced from the United States, Italy and Spain.

In the authors' workflow: By means of reference gene primer amplification, nucleated cell counts were estimated. Profiled with immunoSEQ multiplex PCR; TCRdb holds only in-frame clones, not every one. The V and J calls and clone size are taken from that table; D and trimming were inferred from the DNA. The top ten hold 2% to 3% of the sample, which has under 250,000 clones, 87% seen once. This clone was recorded once. The V and J ends lost 3 bases and 0 bases respectively, with 3 bases between them. This CDR3 is 12 amino acids long. Germline values: CDR1 SQVTM, CDR2 ANQGSEA. Individuals drawn from under 30 US areas were about 18 to 100 years old.

The clonotype was recovered from a woman aged 25 to 39 with acute COVID-19. The material sequenced was PBMCs or T cells enriched from blood (not recorded which). The chain combines TRBV29-1 with TRBJ1-3; D gene ambiguous. The CDR3 loop reads CSVESSGNTIYF. In DNA, the CDR3 is TGCAGCGTTGAGAGCTCTGGAAACACCATATATTTT.